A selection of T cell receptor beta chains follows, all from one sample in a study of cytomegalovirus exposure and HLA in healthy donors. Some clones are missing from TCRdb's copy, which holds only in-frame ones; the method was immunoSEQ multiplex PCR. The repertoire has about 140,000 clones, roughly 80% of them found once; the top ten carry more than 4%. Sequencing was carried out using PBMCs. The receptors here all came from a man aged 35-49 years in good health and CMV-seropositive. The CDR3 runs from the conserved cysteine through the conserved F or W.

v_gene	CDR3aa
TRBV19	CASSISGSGNTIYF
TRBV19	CASSICGACAEAFF
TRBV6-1	CASSFGGGETQYF
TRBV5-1	CASSLRTGMTYEQYF
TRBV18	CASSTLLGGNEQYF
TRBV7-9	CASKRGRELLGNEQFF
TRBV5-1	CASSLRTGRGYGYTF
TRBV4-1	CASSQEGGTEAFF
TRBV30	CAWSVKQLFYGYTF
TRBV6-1	CASSKAGGAGTEAFF
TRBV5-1	CASSLGGGQPQHF
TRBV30	CAWSWWGLYEQYF
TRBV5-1	CASSLISGSTYEQYF
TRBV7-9	CSSSYPGTPFEQFF
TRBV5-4	CASSPTGTGNYGYTF
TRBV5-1	CASSLVIGAGAPYNEQFF
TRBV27	CASSTTGYGYTF
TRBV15	CATSGRTHSYTDTQYF
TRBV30	CAWSITGEAFF
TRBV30	CAWRVQGAGEQYF
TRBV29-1	CSVLGRGWRIQYF
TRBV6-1	CASTRSGTGSYEQYF